This T cell receptor beta chain was identified in a study of cytomegalovirus exposure and HLA in healthy donors. Findings of the study overall: A later analysis found that most CMV-associated TCR beta chains appeared HLA-restricted. Later analysis indicated greater clonal expansion among HLA-associated TCR beta chains than among equally common other chains.

The CDR3 extends over 14 amino acids. Germline loops: CDR1 SEHNR, CDR2 FQNEAQ (reference sequence). Trimming cost V 6 bases and J 6 bases; bases outside gene matches: 9. In the PCR, 60 Vbeta and 13 Jbeta primers were used. Clones were sequenced by immunoSEQ multiplex PCR, and TCRdb holds only the in-frame ones, with some missing. The sample holds around 150,000 clones; 60% to 85% are singletons and the top ten take about 2.7%. Among the donors, all were healthy bone marrow donors. On this clone itself: Its matching antigen is unknown.

This receptor was taken from a woman between 50 and 59 years old in good health and CMV-seropositive. This chain links TRBV7-9 with TRBJ2-3, with TRBD2 identical over 7 bases. Specimen: PBMCs. This CDR3 is CASSQYGLDDTQYF. DNA of the CDR3: TGTGCCAGCAGTCAGTACGGACTAGACGATACGCAGTATTTT.